These 3 T cell receptor beta chains originate from one sample sequenced in a study of response to subunit inactivated influenza vaccine. MiXCR, applied by TCRdb to the RT-PCR reads, yields one record per CDR3 protein. The sample holds about 570,000 distinct CDR3 sequences, approximately 12% seen once. The material sequenced was PBMCs from blood, taken on the day of vaccination. The receptors were sampled from a man aged 45-65 years who received an inactivated influenza vaccine.

This clonotype was picked up a small number of times. The rearrangement joins TRBV25-1 to TRBJ2-7; D gene ambiguous. Germline CDR1 reads MGHDK; CDR2 reads SYGVNS. CDR3 size: 13 residues. The V and J ends lost 3 bases and 3 bases respectively, with 9 bases between them. For the CDR3, the DNA is TGTGCCAGCAGTGAGGGCGTCTACTACGAGCAGTACTTC. This translates into CASSEGVYYEQYF.

The CDR3 region is CASIQGHEQYF. CDR3 nucleotides: TGTGCCAGCATTCAGGGGCACGAGCAGTACTTC. This chain connects TRBV28 to TRBJ2-7; possibly TRBD1 for D (6 bases). This CDR3 has 11 amino acids. V was clipped by 7 bases and J by 5 bases, with 9 bases between them. Germline values: CDR1 MDHEN, CDR2 SYDVKM.

The CDR3: CASSPKGTSGRTREYF. CDR3 DNA: TGTGCCAGCAGTCCTAAGGGCACTAGCGGGAGGACCCGTGAATACTTC. The chain joins TRBV28 to TRBJ2-7; TRBD2 agrees at 12 bases. The ends lost 5 bases at V and 13 bases at J; junction bases unmatched: 18. The germline V gene has CDR1 MDHEN and CDR2 SYDVKM. The CDR3 extends over 16 amino acids.